The rows below give T cell receptor beta chains drawn from one sample of a study of T cells after yellow fever vaccination. From the 5' RACE reads, TCRdb called clonotypes with MiXCR, one entry per CDR3 protein. The sample has approximately 300,000 distinct CDR3 sequences; approximately 12% are singletons. Sequencing used CD4+ T cells sorted from PBMCs, obtained 45 days after the yellow fever booster vaccination. The receptors were sampled from a man between 18 and 35 years old who received the YFV17D yellow fever vaccine. Each CDR3 is given with its conserved first and last residue. A D gene is named only where the DNA matches it firmly. Where a row states a size, it is once, few, many or the class of an expanded clone; other rows omit it.

CDR3 DNA: TGTGCCAGCACCCTATACGGTGCCGGACAGGGGTTCTTC
CDR3 protein: CASTLYGAGQGFF
clone size: many
D gene: TRBD1
V gene: TRBV12-3/TRBV12-4
CDR3 length: 13
J gene: TRBJ2-1

CDR3 DNA: TGCGCCAGCAGCCATCTGACTAGCGGGGAGGAGACCCAGTACTTC
CDR3 protein: CASSHLTSGEETQYF
clone size: few
D gene: TRBD2
V gene: TRBV4-1
CDR3 length: 15
J gene: TRBJ2-5

CDR3 DNA: TGTGCCAGCAGCCCCCAGGGGCATCGGTACACTGAAGCTTTCTTT
CDR3 protein: CASSPQGHRYTEAFF
clone size: NA
D gene: NA
V gene: TRBV3-1
CDR3 length: 15
J gene: TRBJ1-1

CDR3 DNA: TGTGCCACCAGTGACCCAACCGACAGGTTGAACACTGAAGCTTTCTTT
CDR3 protein: CATSDPTDRLNTEAFF
clone size: NA
D gene: NA
V gene: TRBV24-1
CDR3 length: 16
J gene: TRBJ1-1

CDR3 DNA: TGTGCCAGCAGCTGGACTGCTGTCGGGGATACGCAGTATTTT
CDR3 protein: CASSWTAVGDTQYF
clone size: few
D gene: NA
V gene: TRBV7-2
CDR3 length: 14
J gene: TRBJ2-3

CDR3 DNA: TGTGCCAGCAGCATCCGACGGTCGAACACCGGGGAGCTGTTTTTT
CDR3 protein: CASSIRRSNTGELFF
clone size: few
D gene: NA
V gene: TRBV7-2
CDR3 length: 15
J gene: TRBJ2-2

CDR3 DNA: TGTGCCAGCAGTTACTCTCCGAGGCATGGGAGCTCCTACAATGAGCAGTTCTTC
CDR3 protein: CASSYSPRHGSSYNEQFF
clone size: few
D gene: NA
V gene: TRBV6-5
CDR3 length: 18
J gene: TRBJ2-1

CDR3 DNA: TGCGCCAGCAGCCAAGATCGGGAAGCGGATAATACGCAGTATTTT
CDR3 protein: CASSQDREADNTQYF
clone size: NA
D gene: NA
V gene: TRBV4-3
CDR3 length: 15
J gene: TRBJ2-3

CDR3 DNA: TGTGCCAGCAGTTTACGGGGGGCTGGAACCACGGAGCAGTTCTTC
CDR3 protein: CASSLRGAGTTEQFF
clone size: NA
D gene: NA
V gene: TRBV12-3/TRBV12-4
CDR3 length: 15
J gene: TRBJ2-1

CDR3 DNA: TGTGCCAGCAGTCCGCAGGGGTTGACCGGGGAGCTGTTTTTT
CDR3 protein: CASSPQGLTGELFF
clone size: NA
D gene: NA
V gene: TRBV12-3/TRBV12-4
CDR3 length: 14
J gene: TRBJ2-2

CDR3 DNA: TGTGCCAGCAGCCCCTCCGGCGGGGTCGGCACTGAAGCTTTCTTT
CDR3 protein: CASSPSGGVGTEAFF
clone size: few
D gene: NA
V gene: TRBV7-9
CDR3 length: 15
J gene: TRBJ1-1

CDR3 DNA: TGTGCCATCCGGGCGGCTCTGGGGGACACCGGGGAGCTGTTTTTT
CDR3 protein: CAIRAALGDTGELFF
clone size: NA
D gene: NA
V gene: TRBV10-3
CDR3 length: 15
J gene: TRBJ2-2

CDR3 DNA: TGTGCCAGCAGCGATTGGGGAGGCACAGATACGCAGTATTTT
CDR3 protein: CASSDWGGTDTQYF
clone size: NA
D gene: NA
V gene: TRBV9
CDR3 length: 14
J gene: TRBJ2-3

CDR3 DNA: TGTGCCAGCAGCTTGCGCCGGCTAGCGGGGAACACCGGGGAGCTGTTTTTT
CDR3 protein: CASSLRRLAGNTGELFF
clone size: many
D gene: TRBD2
V gene: TRBV5-4
CDR3 length: 17
J gene: TRBJ2-2

CDR3 DNA: TGTGCCAGTCACCGCGACGGGGGCCCCAATGAGCAGTTCTTC
CDR3 protein: CASHRDGGPNEQFF
clone size: many
D gene: NA
V gene: TRBV2
CDR3 length: 14
J gene: TRBJ2-1

CDR3 DNA: TGTGCCAGCAGCTTGCTACTTCAAGAGACCCAGTACTTC
CDR3 protein: CASSLLLQETQYF
clone size: NA
D gene: NA
V gene: TRBV11-2
CDR3 length: 13
J gene: TRBJ2-5

CDR3 DNA: TGTGCCAGCAGCCAAGACGGCGGAACAGATACGCAGTATTTT
CDR3 protein: CASSQDGGTDTQYF
clone size: many
D gene: NA
V gene: TRBV3-1
CDR3 length: 14
J gene: TRBJ2-3

CDR3 DNA: TGTGCCAGCAGCTTAGGGACAGGGGAGACTGAAGCTTTCTTT
CDR3 protein: CASSLGTGETEAFF
clone size: NA
D gene: TRBD1
V gene: TRBV7-6
CDR3 length: 14
J gene: TRBJ1-1

CDR3 DNA: TGTGCCAGCAGTTACTCGATGTTGGGTGAGACCCAGTACTTC
CDR3 protein: CASSYSMLGETQYF
clone size: few
D gene: NA
V gene: TRBV6-5
CDR3 length: 14
J gene: TRBJ2-5

CDR3 DNA: TGTGCCAGCTCGCGAACGGGGCGCGATGGCTACACCTTC
CDR3 protein: CASSRTGRDGYTF
clone size: NA
D gene: NA
V gene: TRBV18
CDR3 length: 13
J gene: TRBJ1-2

CDR3 DNA: TGCAGTGCTAGACAGGATAACACCGGGGAGCTGTTTTTT
CDR3 protein: CSARQDNTGELFF
clone size: few
D gene: NA
V gene: TRBV20-1
CDR3 length: 13
J gene: TRBJ2-2

CDR3 DNA: TGTGCCAGCAGCCAAGCCGCAGGGCCCGGGGAGCTGTTTTTT
CDR3 protein: CASSQAAGPGELFF
clone size: NA
D gene: NA
V gene: TRBV3-1
CDR3 length: 14
J gene: TRBJ2-2

CDR3 DNA: TGCGCCAGCAGCCGCGGACACGGGGACCGCTCCTACGAGCAGTACTTC
CDR3 protein: CASSRGHGDRSYEQYF
clone size: many
D gene: NA
V gene: TRBV4-3
CDR3 length: 16
J gene: TRBJ2-7

CDR3 DNA: TGTGCCAGCACCCTTTATGGGGTAACAGGAGATACGCAGTATTTT
CDR3 protein: CASTLYGVTGDTQYF
clone size: NA
D gene: NA
V gene: TRBV28
CDR3 length: 15
J gene: TRBJ2-3

CDR3 DNA: TGTGCCAGCATGACAGGGCCAGATACGCAGTATTTT
CDR3 protein: CASMTGPDTQYF
clone size: few
D gene: TRBD1
V gene: TRBV7-6
CDR3 length: 12
J gene: TRBJ2-3

CDR3 DNA: TGTGCCAGCAGCTTACGCGGGACTAGCGGGGTTAGGAGTACGCAGTATTTT
CDR3 protein: CASSLRGTSGVRSTQYF
clone size: NA
D gene: TRBD2
V gene: TRBV5-6
CDR3 length: 17
J gene: TRBJ2-3

CDR3 DNA: TGTGCCAGCAGTTTTGACGTTAACTATGGCTACACCTTC
CDR3 protein: CASSFDVNYGYTF
clone size: few
D gene: NA
V gene: TRBV12-3/TRBV12-4
CDR3 length: 13
J gene: TRBJ1-2

CDR3 DNA: TGTGCCAGCAGTTACGGGACAGGGGACAACTATGGCTACACCTTC
CDR3 protein: CASSYGTGDNYGYTF
clone size: NA
D gene: TRBD1
V gene: TRBV6-5
CDR3 length: 15
J gene: TRBJ1-2

CDR3 DNA: TGTGCCAGCAGCCGACAGGGGGCGCGTGAGACCCAGTACTTC
CDR3 protein: CASSRQGARETQYF
clone size: few
D gene: TRBD1
V gene: TRBV7-2
CDR3 length: 14
J gene: TRBJ2-5

CDR3 DNA: TGTGCCAGCAGCTTAGGGACCCCCGCGGAGACCCAGTACTTC
CDR3 protein: CASSLGTPAETQYF
clone size: few
D gene: NA
V gene: TRBV11-2
CDR3 length: 14
J gene: TRBJ2-5

CDR3 DNA: TGTGCCAGCAGCCCCATGATAGGGCGGGGGGGCACAGATACGCAGTATTTT
CDR3 protein: CASSPMIGRGGTDTQYF
clone size: few
D gene: TRBD2
V gene: TRBV7-2
CDR3 length: 17
J gene: TRBJ2-3

CDR3 DNA: TGTGCCAGCAGTGAACTTTGGGACAGAAAATACGAGCAGTACTTC
CDR3 protein: CASSELWDRKYEQYF
clone size: NA
D gene: TRBD1
V gene: TRBV2
CDR3 length: 15
J gene: TRBJ2-7

CDR3 DNA: TGTGCCAGCACCCGACTTGAGGACAGATATTCACCCCTCCACTTT
CDR3 protein: CASTRLEDRYSPLHF
clone size: NA
D gene: NA
V gene: TRBV5-4
CDR3 length: 15
J gene: TRBJ1-6

CDR3 DNA: TGCGCCAGCAAGGGGGGCGGGGTGGACACTGAAGCTTTCTTT
CDR3 protein: CASKGGGVDTEAFF
clone size: few
D gene: NA
V gene: TRBV5-1
CDR3 length: 14
J gene: TRBJ1-1

CDR3 DNA: TGCAGTGCTCCGAACTATGGCTACACCTTC
CDR3 protein: CSAPNYGYTF
clone size: NA
D gene: NA
V gene: TRBV20-1
CDR3 length: 10
J gene: TRBJ1-2

CDR3 DNA: TGTGCCAGTTTACGACTCTACAATGAGCAGTTCTTC
CDR3 protein: CASLRLYNEQFF
clone size: NA
D gene: NA
V gene: TRBV2
CDR3 length: 12
J gene: TRBJ2-1

CDR3 DNA: TGTGCCAGCAGCTTACATGGACGGGAATACGAGCAGTACTTC
CDR3 protein: CASSLHGREYEQYF
clone size: NA
D gene: NA
V gene: TRBV5-4
CDR3 length: 14
J gene: TRBJ2-7

CDR3 DNA: TGCGCCAGCAGCCAAGATCGCGGCACCGGGGAGCTGTTTTTT
CDR3 protein: CASSQDRGTGELFF
clone size: NA
D gene: NA
V gene: TRBV4-3
CDR3 length: 14
J gene: TRBJ2-2

CDR3 DNA: TGTGCCAGCAGTTTAGGGGGCCCCCGCCAGGATACGCAGTATTTT
CDR3 protein: CASSLGGPRQDTQYF
clone size: many
D gene: NA
V gene: TRBV28
CDR3 length: 15
J gene: TRBJ2-3

CDR3 DNA: TGTGCCAGCAGTGAATACGGGGTCGAGACCCAGTACTTC
CDR3 protein: CASSEYGVETQYF
clone size: NA
D gene: NA
V gene: TRBV2
CDR3 length: 13
J gene: TRBJ2-5

CDR3 DNA: TGTGCCAGCAGCCACACGGATGGCTACACCTTC
CDR3 protein: CASSHTDGYTF
clone size: few
D gene: NA
V gene: TRBV3-1
CDR3 length: 11
J gene: TRBJ1-2

CDR3 DNA: TGTGCCAGCAGTTACTCCGGGACAGGGGGCCGAGCTAACTATGGCTACACCTTC
CDR3 protein: CASSYSGTGGRANYGYTF
clone size: few
D gene: TRBD1
V gene: TRBV6-5
CDR3 length: 18
J gene: TRBJ1-2

CDR3 DNA: TGTGCCACCAGTGACCCACACTCCACCGGGGAGCTGTTTTTT
CDR3 protein: CATSDPHSTGELFF
clone size: NA
D gene: NA
V gene: TRBV24-1
CDR3 length: 14
J gene: TRBJ2-2

CDR3 DNA: TGTGCCAGCAGTGATGTGGGGACGGATCAGCCCCAGCATTTT
CDR3 protein: CASSDVGTDQPQHF
clone size: NA
D gene: NA
V gene: TRBV2
CDR3 length: 14
J gene: TRBJ1-5

CDR3 DNA: TGTGCCAGCAGCTTAAATCCAGGGCCGCAAGAGACCCAGTACTTC
CDR3 protein: CASSLNPGPQETQYF
clone size: NA
D gene: NA
V gene: TRBV7-2
CDR3 length: 15
J gene: TRBJ2-5

CDR3 DNA: TGTGCCGGCCGGGGCGACTCTGGAAACACCATATATTTT
CDR3 protein: CAGRGDSGNTIYF
clone size: NA
D gene: NA
V gene: TRBV10-3
CDR3 length: 13
J gene: TRBJ1-3

CDR3 DNA: TGCAGTGCTCGGGACAGACCCTACGAGCAGTACTTC
CDR3 protein: CSARDRPYEQYF
clone size: NA
D gene: TRBD1
V gene: TRBV20-1
CDR3 length: 12
J gene: TRBJ2-7

CDR3 DNA: TGTGCCAGCAGCCGGGACCGGCATCAGCCCCAGCATTTT
CDR3 protein: CASSRDRHQPQHF
clone size: few
D gene: NA
V gene: TRBV6-2/TRBV6-3
CDR3 length: 13
J gene: TRBJ1-5